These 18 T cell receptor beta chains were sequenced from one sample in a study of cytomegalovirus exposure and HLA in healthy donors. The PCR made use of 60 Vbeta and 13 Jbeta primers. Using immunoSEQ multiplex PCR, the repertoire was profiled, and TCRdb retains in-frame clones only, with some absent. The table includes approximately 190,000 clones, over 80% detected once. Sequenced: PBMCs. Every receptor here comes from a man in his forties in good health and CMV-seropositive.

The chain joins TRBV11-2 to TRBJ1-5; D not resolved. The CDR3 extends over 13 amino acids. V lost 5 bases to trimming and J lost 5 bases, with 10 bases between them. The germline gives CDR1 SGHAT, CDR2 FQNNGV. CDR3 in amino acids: CASSPTPDQPQHF. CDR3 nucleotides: TGTGCCAGCAGCCCCACCCCGGATCAGCCCCAGCATTTT.

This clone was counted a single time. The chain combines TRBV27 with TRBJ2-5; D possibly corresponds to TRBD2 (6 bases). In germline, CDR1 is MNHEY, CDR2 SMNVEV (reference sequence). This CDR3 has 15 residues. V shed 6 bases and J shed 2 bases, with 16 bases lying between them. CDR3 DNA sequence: TGTGCCAGCAGGCCCTTCGGGGGTCTACAAGAGACCCAGTACTTC. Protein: CASRPFGGLQETQYF.

The chain's CDR3 is CASSVGQEPYEQYF. The CDR3 nucleotides read TGTGCCAGCAGCGTCGGACAGGAGCCCTACGAGCAGTACTTC. This chain links TRBV7-9 with TRBJ2-7, with TRBD1 matching over 7 bases. Per germline, CDR1 SEHNR and CDR2 FQNEAQ (reference sequence). Trimming cost V 5 bases and J 2 bases; bases outside gene matches: 6. CDR3 size: 14 residues.

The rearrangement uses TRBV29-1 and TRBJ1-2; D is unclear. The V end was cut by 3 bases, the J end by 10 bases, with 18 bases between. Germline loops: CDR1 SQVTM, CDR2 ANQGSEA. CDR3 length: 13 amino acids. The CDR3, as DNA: TGCAGCGTTGATTCGGCACAAGCAGCGGACTACACCTTC. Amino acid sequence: CSVDSAQAADYTF.

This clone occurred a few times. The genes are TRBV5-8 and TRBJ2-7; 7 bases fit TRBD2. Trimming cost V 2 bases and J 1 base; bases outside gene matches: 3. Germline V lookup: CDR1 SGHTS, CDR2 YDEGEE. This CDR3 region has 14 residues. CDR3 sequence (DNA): TGTGCCAGCAGCTTTCAGGGAGGGTCCTACGAGCAGTACTTC. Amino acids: CASSFQGGSYEQYF. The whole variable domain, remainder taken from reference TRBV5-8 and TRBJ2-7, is EAGVTQSPTHLIKTRGQQATLRCSPISGHTSVYWYQQALGLGLQFLLWYDEGEERNRGNFPPRFSGRQFPNYSSELNVNALELEDSALYLCASSFQGGSYEQYFGPGTRLTVT.

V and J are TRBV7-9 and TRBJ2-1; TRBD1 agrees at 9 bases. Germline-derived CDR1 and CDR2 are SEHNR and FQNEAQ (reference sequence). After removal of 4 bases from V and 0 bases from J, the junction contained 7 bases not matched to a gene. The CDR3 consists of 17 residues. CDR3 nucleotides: TGTGCCAGCAGCTCACCGGACAGGGGACTCTCCTACAATGAGCAGTTCTTC. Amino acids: CASSSPDRGLSYNEQFF.

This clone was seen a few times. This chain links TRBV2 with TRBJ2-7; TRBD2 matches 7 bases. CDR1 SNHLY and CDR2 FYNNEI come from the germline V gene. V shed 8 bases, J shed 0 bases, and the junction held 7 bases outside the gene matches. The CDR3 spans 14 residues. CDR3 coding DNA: TGTGCCAGCTTTGGGGGGGACCTCTCCTACGAGCAGTACTTC. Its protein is CASFGGDLSYEQYF.

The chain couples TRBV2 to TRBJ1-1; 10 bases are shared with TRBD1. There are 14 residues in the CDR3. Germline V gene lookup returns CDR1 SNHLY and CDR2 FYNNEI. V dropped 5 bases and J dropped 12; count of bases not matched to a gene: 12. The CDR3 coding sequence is TGTGCCAGCAGTCCCGGGACAGGGGTGCTCAAACCTTTCTTT. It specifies CASSPGTGVLKPFF.

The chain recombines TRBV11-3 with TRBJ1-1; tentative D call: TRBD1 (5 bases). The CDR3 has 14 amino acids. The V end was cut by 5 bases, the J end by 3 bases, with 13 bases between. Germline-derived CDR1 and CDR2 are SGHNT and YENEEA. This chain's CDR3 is CASSPSAGDTEAFF. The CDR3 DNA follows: TGTGCCAGCAGCCCCTCGGCGGGGGACACTGAAGCTTTCTTT.

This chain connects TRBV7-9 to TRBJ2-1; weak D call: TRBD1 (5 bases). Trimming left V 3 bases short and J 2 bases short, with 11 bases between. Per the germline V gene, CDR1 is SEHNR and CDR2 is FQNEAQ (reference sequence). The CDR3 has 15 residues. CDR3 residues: CASSFRQMTYNEQFF. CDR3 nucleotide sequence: TGTGCCAGCAGCTTTCGACAGATGACCTACAATGAGCAGTTCTTC.

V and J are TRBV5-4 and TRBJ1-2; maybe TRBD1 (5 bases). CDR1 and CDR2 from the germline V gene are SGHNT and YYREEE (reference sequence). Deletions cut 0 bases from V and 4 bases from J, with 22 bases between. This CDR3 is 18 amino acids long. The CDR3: CASSLGGPNPLEGYGYTF. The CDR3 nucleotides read TGTGCCAGCAGCTTGGGGGGCCCCAACCCTCTGGAAGGCTATGGCTACACCTTC.

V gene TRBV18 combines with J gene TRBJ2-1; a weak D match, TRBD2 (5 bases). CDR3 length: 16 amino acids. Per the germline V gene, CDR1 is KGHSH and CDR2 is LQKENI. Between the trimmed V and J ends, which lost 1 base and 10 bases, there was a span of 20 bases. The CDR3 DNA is TGTGCCAGCTCACCACTCCAACTAGAGGCCCGAGCCGAGCAGTTCTTC. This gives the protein CASSPLQLEARAEQFF.

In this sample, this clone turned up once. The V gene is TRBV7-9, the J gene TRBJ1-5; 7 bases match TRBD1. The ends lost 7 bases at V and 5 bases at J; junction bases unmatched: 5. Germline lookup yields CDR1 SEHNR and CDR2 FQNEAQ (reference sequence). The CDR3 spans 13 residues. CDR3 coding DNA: TGTGCCAGCACCGACAGGGAGGATCAGCCCCAGCATTTT. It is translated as CASTDREDQPQHF.

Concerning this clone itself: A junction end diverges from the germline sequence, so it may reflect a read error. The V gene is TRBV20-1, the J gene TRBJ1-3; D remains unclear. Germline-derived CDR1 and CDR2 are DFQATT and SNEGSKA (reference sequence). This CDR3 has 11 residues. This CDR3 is CSASNSAMALF. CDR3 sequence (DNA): TGCAGTGCTAGCAATTCTGCCATGGCCCTTTTT.

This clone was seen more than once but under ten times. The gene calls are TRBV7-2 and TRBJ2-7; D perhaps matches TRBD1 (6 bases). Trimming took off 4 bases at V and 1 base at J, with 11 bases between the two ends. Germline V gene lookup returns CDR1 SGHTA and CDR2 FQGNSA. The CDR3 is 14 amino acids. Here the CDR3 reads CASSSETGSYEQYF. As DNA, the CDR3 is TGTGCCAGCAGCTCGGAGACAGGATCCTACGAGCAGTACTTC. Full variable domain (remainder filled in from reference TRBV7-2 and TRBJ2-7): GAGVSQSPSNKVTEKGKDVELRCDPISGHTALYWYRQSLGQGLEFLIYFQGNSAPDKSGLPSDRFSAERTGGSVSTLTIQRTQQEDSAVYLCASSSETGSYEQYFGPGTRLTVT.

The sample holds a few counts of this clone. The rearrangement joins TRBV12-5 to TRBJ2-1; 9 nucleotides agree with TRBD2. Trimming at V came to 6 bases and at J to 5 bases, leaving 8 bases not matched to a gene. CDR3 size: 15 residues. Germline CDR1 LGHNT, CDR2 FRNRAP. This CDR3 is CASGLSGGPNNEQFF. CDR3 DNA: TGTGCTAGTGGCCTTAGCGGGGGCCCGAACAATGAGCAGTTCTTC.

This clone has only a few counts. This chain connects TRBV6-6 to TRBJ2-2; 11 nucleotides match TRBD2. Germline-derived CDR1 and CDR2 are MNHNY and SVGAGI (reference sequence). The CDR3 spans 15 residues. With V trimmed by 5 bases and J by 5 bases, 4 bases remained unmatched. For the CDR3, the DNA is TGTGCCAGCAGTGTACTAGCGGGGGTAACCGGGGAGCTGTTTTTT. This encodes CASSVLAGVTGELFF.

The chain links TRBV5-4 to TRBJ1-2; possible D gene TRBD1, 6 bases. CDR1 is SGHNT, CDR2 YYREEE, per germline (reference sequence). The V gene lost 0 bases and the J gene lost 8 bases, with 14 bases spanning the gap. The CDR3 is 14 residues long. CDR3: CASSLDRVKEGYTF. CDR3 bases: TGTGCCAGCAGCTTGGACAGGGTAAAAGAGGGCTACACCTTC.